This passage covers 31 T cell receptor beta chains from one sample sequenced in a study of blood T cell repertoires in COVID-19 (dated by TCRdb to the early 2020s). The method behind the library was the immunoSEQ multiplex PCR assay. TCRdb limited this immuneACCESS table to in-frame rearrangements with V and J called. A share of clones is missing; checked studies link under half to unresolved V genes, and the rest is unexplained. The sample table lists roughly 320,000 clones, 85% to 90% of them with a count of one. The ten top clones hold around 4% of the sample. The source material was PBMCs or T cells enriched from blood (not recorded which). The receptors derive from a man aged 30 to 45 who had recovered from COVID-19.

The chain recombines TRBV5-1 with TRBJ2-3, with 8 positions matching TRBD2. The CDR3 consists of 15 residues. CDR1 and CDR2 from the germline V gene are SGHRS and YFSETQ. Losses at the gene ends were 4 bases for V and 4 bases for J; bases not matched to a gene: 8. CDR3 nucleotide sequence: TGCGCCAGCAGCATGGCTAGCGGGTTTGCAGATACGCAGTATTTT. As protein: CASSMASGFADTQYF. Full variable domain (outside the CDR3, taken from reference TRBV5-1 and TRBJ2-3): KAGVTQTPRYLIKTRGQQVTLSCSPISGHRSVSWYQQTPGQGLQFLFEYFSETQRNKGNFPGRFSGRQFSNSRSEMNVSTLELGDSALYLCASSMASGFADTQYFGPGTRLTVL.

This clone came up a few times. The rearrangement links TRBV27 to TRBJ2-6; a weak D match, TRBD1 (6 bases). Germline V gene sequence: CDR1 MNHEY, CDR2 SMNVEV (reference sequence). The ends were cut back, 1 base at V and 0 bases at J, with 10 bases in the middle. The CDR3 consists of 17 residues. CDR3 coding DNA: TGTGCCAGCAGTTTATGGACAGCGAGCTCTGGGGCCAACGTCCTGACTTTC. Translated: CASSLWTASSGANVLTF.

This CDR3 reads CASSLKTPTDTQYF. The DNA of the CDR3 is TGCGCCAGCAGCCTCAAAACACCCACAGATACGCAGTATTTT. The chain links TRBV5-1 to TRBJ2-3; the D is unclear. The CDR3 spans 14 residues. Germline V gene sequence: CDR1 SGHRS, CDR2 YFSETQ. V lost 4 bases and J lost 2, with 11 bases in between.

In DNA, the CDR3 is TGCGCCAGCAGTGAGTCGGGACAGGGGGAGACCCAGTACTTC. This sequence encodes CASSESGQGETQYF. This chain links TRBV10-1 with TRBJ2-5, with TRBD1 matching over 10 bases. V lost 0 bases to trimming and J lost 5 bases; unmatched junction nucleotides: 0. CDR3 length equals 14 residues. Germline values: CDR1 WNHNN, CDR2 SYGVQD (reference sequence).

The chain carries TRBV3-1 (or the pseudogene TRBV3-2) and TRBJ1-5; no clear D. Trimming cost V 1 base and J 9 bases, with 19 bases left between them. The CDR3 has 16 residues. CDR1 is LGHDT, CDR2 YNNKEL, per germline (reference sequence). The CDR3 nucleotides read TGTGCCAGCAGCCAAGGTTCTGGGAGTCCCTCCATGCCCCAGCATTTT. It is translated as CASSQGSGSPSMPQHF.

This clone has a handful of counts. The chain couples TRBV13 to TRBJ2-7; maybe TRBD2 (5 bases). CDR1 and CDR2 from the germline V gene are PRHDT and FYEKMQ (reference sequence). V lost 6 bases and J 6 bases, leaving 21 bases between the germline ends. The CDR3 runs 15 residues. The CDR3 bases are TGTGCCAGCAGTCAGAACCCTCACCGGGAACCCGAGCAGTACTTC. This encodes CASSQNPHREPEQYF. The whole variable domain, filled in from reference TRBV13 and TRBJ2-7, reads AAGVIQSPRHLIKEKRETATLKCYPIPRHDTVYWYQQGPGQDPQFLISFYEKMQSDKGSIPDRFSAQQFSDYHSELNMSSLELGDSALYFCASSQNPHREPEQYFGPGTRLTVT.

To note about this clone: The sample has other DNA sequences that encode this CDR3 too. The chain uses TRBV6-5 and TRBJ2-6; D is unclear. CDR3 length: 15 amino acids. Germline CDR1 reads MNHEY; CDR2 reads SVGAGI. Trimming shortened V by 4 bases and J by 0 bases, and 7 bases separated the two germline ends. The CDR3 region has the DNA TGTGCCAGCAGTTTAGGCGGCTCTGGGGCCAACGTCCTGACTTTC. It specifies CASSLGGSGANVLTF.

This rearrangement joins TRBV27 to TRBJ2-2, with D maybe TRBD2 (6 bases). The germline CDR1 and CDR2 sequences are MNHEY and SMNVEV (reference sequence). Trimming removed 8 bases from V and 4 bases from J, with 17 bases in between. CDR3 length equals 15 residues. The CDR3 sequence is CASSLRREATGELFF. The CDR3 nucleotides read TGTGCCAGCTCCCTCCGCAGGGAGGCCACCGGGGAGCTGTTTTTT.

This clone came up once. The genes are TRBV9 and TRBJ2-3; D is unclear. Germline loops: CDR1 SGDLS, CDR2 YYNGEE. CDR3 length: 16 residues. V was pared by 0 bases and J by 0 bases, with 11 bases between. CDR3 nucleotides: TGTGCCAGCAGCGTAGCCCTCTCTTATAGCACAGATACGCAGTATTTT. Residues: CASSVALSYSTDTQYF.

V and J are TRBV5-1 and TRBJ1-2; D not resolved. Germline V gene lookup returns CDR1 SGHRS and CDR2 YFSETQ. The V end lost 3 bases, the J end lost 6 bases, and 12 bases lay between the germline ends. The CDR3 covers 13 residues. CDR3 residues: CASSSPERNGYTF. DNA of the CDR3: TGCGCCAGCAGCTCACCCGAGAGGAATGGCTACACCTTC. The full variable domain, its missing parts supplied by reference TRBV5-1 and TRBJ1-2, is KAGVTQTPRYLIKTRGQQVTLSCSPISGHRSVSWYQQTPGQGLQFLFEYFSETQRNKGNFPGRFSGRQFSNSRSEMNVSTLELGDSALYLCASSSPERNGYTFGSGTRLTVV.

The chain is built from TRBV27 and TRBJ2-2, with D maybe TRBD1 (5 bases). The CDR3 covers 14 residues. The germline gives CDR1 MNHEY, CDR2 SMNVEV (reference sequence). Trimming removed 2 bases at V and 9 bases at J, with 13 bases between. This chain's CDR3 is CASSLIFQGRELFF. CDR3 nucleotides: TGTGCCAGCAGTTTAATATTTCAGGGCCGGGAGCTGTTTTTT.

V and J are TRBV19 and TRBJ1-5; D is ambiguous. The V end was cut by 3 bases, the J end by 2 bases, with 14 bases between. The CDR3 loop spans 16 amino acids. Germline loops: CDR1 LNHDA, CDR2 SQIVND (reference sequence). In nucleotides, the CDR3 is TGTGCCAGTAGTATTTGGGGAGGCGGGGGCAATCAGCCCCAGCATTTT. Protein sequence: CASSIWGGGGNQPQHF.

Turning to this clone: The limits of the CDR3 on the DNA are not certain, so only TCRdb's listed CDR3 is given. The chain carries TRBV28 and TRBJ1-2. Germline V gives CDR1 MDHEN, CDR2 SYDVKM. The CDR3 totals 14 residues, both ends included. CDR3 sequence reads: CASSSSGGLGGYTF.

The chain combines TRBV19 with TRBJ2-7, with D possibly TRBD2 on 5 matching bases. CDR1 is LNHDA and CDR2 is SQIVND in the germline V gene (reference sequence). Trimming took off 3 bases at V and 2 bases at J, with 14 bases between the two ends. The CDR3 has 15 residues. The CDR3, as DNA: TGTGCCAGTAGTATCGGACTTACCCTAGCCTACGAGCAGTACTTC. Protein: CASSIGLTLAYEQYF.

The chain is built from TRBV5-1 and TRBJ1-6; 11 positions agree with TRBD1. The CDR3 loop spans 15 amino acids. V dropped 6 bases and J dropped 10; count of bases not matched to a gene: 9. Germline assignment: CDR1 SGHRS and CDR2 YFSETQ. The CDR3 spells CASTLTGTGGSPLHF. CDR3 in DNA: TGCGCCAGCACCTTAACCGGGACAGGGGGGTCACCCCTCCACTTT.

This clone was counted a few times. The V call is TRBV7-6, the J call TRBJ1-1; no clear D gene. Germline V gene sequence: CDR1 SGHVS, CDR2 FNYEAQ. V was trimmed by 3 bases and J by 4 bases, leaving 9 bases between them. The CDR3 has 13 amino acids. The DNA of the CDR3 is TGTGCCAGCAGCTTTCCCCCCGGCACTGAAGCTTTCTTT. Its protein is CASSFPPGTEAFF.

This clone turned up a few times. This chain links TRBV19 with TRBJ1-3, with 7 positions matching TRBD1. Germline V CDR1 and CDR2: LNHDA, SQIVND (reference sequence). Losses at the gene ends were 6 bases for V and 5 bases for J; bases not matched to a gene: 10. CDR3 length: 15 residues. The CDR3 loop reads CASSPLDRRRNTIYF. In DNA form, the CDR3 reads TGTGCCAGTAGCCCCCTGGACAGGCGCAGAAACACCATATATTTT.

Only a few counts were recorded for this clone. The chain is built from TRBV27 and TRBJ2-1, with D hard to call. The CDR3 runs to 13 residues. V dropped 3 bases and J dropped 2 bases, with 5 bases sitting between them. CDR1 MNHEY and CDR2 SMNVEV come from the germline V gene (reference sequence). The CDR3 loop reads CASSFRTYNEQFF. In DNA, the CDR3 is TGTGCCAGCAGTTTCAGGACCTACAATGAGCAGTTCTTC.

The CDR3 here is CASSDMAGSPLHF. The CDR3 DNA is TGTGCCAGTAGTGACATGGCAGGGTCGCCCCTCCACTTT. J is TRBJ1-6 and V is TRBV19; possibly TRBD1 for D (5 bases). Germline CDR1 reads LNHDA; CDR2 reads SQIVND (reference sequence). V lost 5 bases, J lost 13 bases, and 15 bases lay in between. The CDR3 contains 13 residues.

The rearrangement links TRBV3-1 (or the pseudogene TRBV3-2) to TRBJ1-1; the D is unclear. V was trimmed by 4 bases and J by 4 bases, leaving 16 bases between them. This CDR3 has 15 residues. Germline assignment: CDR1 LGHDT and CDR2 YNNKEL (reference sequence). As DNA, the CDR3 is TGTGCCAGCAGCCCCCTGGGCCATCTCGCCACTGAAGCTTTCTTT. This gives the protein CASSPLGHLATEAFF.

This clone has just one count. The CDR3 loop reads CASSPLGTVSGANVLTF. As DNA, the CDR3 is TGTGCCAGCAGCCCCTTGGGGACAGTCTCTGGGGCCAACGTCCTGACTTTC. The chain recombines TRBV14 with TRBJ2-6, with 7 bases that match TRBD1. The ends lost 4 bases at V and 0 bases at J; junction bases unmatched: 6. Germline loops: CDR1 SGHDN, CDR2 FVKESK. The CDR3 sequence is 17 residues long.

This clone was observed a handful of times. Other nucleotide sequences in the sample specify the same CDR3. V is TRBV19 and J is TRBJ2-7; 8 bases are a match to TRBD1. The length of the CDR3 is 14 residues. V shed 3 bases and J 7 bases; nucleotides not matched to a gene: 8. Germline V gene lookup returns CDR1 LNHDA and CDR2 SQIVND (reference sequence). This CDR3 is CASSIQGARREQYF. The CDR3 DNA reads TGTGCCAGTAGTATCCAGGGGGCCAGGCGGGAGCAGTACTTC.

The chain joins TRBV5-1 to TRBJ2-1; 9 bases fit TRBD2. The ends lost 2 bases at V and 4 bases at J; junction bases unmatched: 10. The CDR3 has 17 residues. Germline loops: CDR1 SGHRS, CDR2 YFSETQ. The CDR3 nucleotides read TGCGCCAGCAGCTTCTCCGGCGCGGGAGGGCCTTACAATGAGCAGTTCTTC. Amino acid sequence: CASSFSGAGGPYNEQFF.

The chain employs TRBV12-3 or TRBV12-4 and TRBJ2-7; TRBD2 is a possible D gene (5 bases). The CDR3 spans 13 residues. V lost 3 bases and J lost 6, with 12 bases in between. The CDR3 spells CASSLFEGSEQYF. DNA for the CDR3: TGTGCCAGCAGTTTGTTTGAGGGAAGCGAGCAGTACTTC.

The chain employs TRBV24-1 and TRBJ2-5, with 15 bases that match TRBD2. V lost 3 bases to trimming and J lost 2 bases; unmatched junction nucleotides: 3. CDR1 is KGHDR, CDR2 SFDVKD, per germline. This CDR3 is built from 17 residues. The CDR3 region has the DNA TGTGCCACCAGTGATCCCGGACTAGCGGGGGGGCAAGAGACCCAGTACTTC. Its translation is CATSDPGLAGGQETQYF.

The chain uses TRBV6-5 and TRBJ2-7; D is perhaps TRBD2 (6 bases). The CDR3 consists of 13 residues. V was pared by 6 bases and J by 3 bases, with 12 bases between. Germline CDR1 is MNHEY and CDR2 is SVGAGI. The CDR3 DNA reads TGTGCCAGCAGGACTAGTCAAAGCTACGAGCAGTACTTC. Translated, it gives CASRTSQSYEQYF.

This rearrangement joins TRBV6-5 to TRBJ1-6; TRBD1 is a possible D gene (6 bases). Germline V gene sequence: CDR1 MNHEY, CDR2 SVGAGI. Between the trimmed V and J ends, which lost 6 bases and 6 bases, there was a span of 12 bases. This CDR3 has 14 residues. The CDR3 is CASRLQGLNSPLHF. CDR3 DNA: TGTGCCAGCAGGCTACAGGGTCTTAATTCACCCCTCCACTTT.

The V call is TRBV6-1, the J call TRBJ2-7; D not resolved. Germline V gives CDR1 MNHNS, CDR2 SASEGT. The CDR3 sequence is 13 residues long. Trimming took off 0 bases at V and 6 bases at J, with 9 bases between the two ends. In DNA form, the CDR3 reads TGTGCCAGCAGTGAAGCCTGGCAATCCGAGCAGTACTTC. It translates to CASSEAWQSEQYF.

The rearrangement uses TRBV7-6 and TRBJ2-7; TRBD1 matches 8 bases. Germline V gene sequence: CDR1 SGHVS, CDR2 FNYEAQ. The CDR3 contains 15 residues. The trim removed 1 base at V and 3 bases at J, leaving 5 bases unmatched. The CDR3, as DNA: TGTGCCAGCAGCTTAGGCGACGGGACAGGCTACGAGCAGTACTTC. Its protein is CASSLGDGTGYEQYF.

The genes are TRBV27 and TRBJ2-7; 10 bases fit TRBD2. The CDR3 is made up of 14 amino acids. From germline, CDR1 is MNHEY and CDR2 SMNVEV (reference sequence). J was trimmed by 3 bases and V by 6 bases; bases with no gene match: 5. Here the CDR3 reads CASRLLAGDYEQYF. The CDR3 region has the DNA TGTGCCAGCAGACTGCTAGCGGGAGACTACGAGCAGTACTTC.

The CDR3 sequence is CASSQATGTGLYTF. For the CDR3, the DNA is TGTGCCAGCAGCCAAGCGACCGGGACAGGGTTGTACACCTTC. The chain joins TRBV14 to TRBJ1-2; 9 nucleotides align to TRBD1. This CDR3 has 14 amino acids. J gave up 11 bases and V 1 base, and 8 bases lay outside the gene matches. Per germline, CDR1 SGHDN and CDR2 FVKESK.